These T cell receptor beta chains were read from a single sample in a study of blood T cell dynamics during melanoma immunotherapy. Clones were read by immunoSEQ multiplex PCR, and TCRdb kept only the in-frame ones, dropping some. In the table there are 15,000 or so clones, roughly 89% of which are singletons. Sequenced material: blood, taken from a patient treated with checkpoint blockade. These receptors were collected from a human donor with melanoma. Both conserved end residues are part of each CDR3. A D gene is named only where the DNA matches it firmly. Rows may omit the clone size; those that give it use once, few, many or a size class.

-,TRBJ1-6,-,TRBV2,CASSQRQGYNSPLHF,TGTGCCAGCTCCCAGCGCCAGGGGTATAATTCACCCCTCCACTTT
-,TRBJ2-1,-,TRBV9,CASSVEGIYNEQFF,TGTGCCAGCAGCGTAGAAGGGATCTACAATGAGCAGTTCTTC
-,TRBJ2-1,-,TRBV7-9,CASSLQGNEQFF,TGTGCCAGCAGCTTACAAGGAAATGAGCAGTTCTTC
-,TRBJ2-7,-,TRBV5-6,CASSSGSPYEQYF,TGTGCCAGCAGCTCGGGGTCCCCTTACGAGCAGTACTTC
-,TRBJ1-1,-,TRBV10-3,CATRGMNTEAFF,TGTGCCACCAGGGGCATGAACACTGAAGCTTTCTTT
-,TRBJ1-5,-,TRBV19,CASSIDNKNQPQHF,TGTGCCAGTAGTATAGATAATAAAAATCAGCCCCAGCATTTT
-,TRBJ2-2,-,TRBV7-2,CASSLLGGSGGELFF,TGTGCCAGCAGCTTGTTGGGGGGATCAGGCGGGGAGCTGTTTTTT
-,TRBJ1-5,-,TRBV4-3,CASSQDREQPQHF,TGCGCCAGCAGCCAAGATAGGGAGCAGCCCCAGCATTTT
-,TRBJ2-1,TRBD2,TRBV6-4,CASSDKLGPGLAGGPTYNEQFF,TGTGCCAGCAGTGACAAACTGGGACCCGGACTAGCGGGAGGGCCCACCTACAATGAGCAGTTCTTC
-,TRBJ2-7,TRBD1,TRBV6-5,CASSRDRDFYEQYF,TGTGCCAGCAGTAGGGACAGGGACTTTTACGAGCAGTACTTC
-,TRBJ2-7,-,TRBV7-8,CASSWVRIGGEQYF,TGTGCCAGCAGTTGGGTCCGGATTGGGGGGGAGCAGTACTTC
few,TRBJ2-7,-,TRBV10-3,CAISESTSEQYF,TGTGCCATCAGTGAGTCGACCTCCGAGCAGTACTTC
once,TRBJ2-1,-,TRBV27,CASSPSWASSYNEQFF,TGTGCCAGCAGTCCTAGCTGGGCGAGCTCCTACAATGAGCAGTTCTTC
-,TRBJ2-5,-,TRBV11-1,CASSPRGGDETQYF,TGTGCCAGCAGCCCTCGTGGCGGGGACGAGACCCAGTACTTC
-,TRBJ2-7,-,TRBV5-5,CASSLASGAREQYF,TGTGCCAGCAGCTTGGCCTCGGGGGCGCGCGAGCAGTACTTC
-,TRBJ2-2,-,TRBV7-9,CASRSTSQTGELFF,TGTGCCAGCAGATCGACTAGTCAGACCGGGGAGCTGTTTTTT
-,TRBJ2-3,-,TRBV7-9,CASSPGATGARTDTQYF,TGTGCCAGCAGCCCAGGGGCCACCGGGGCCCGCACAGATACGCAGTATTTT
-,TRBJ1-6,-,TRBV28,CASSLLAGSNSPLHF,TGTGCCAGCAGTTTACTAGCTGGGTCGAATTCACCCCTCCACTTT
-,TRBJ2-1,TRBD2,TRBV28,CASINSGSYYNEQFF,TGTGCCAGCATTAATAGCGGGAGTTATTACAATGAGCAGTTCTTC
once,TRBJ1-2,TRBD1,TRBV7-8,CASSLAWTGPYGYTF,TGTGCCAGCAGCTTAGCATGGACAGGCCCCTATGGCTACACCTTC
few,TRBJ1-2,-,TRBV7-9,CASSPVGALNYGYTF,TGTGCCAGCAGCCCGGTCGGGGCCTTAAACTATGGCTACACCTTC
-,TRBJ2-5,TRBD1,TRBV5-1,CASSPGTGGFQETQYF,TGCGCCAGCAGCCCTGGGACAGGGGGCTTCCAAGAGACCCAGTACTTC
-,TRBJ1-2,-,TRBV29-1,CSVAERVDKGYTF,TGCAGCGTGGCTGAGAGGGTCGATAAGGGCTACACCTTC
few,TRBJ1-1,-,TRBV19,CASSIREGGTEAFF,TGTGCCAGTAGTATCCGTGAGGGCGGCACTGAAGCTTTCTTT
-,TRBJ2-1,TRBD2,TRBV11-3,CASSLLSGNNSYNEQFF,TGTGCCAGCAGCCTCCTAAGCGGGAACAACTCCTACAATGAGCAGTTCTTC
-,TRBJ2-5,TRBD2,TRBV30,CAWAGDRKTQYF,TGTGCCTGGGCGGGGGACCGGAAGACCCAGTACTTC
-,TRBJ2-3,TRBD2,TRBV7-3,CASSLRGSVRTSVGDTQYF,TGTGCCAGCAGCTTAAGGGGGTCCGTTAGGACTAGCGTCGGAGATACGCAGTATTTT
-,TRBJ2-7,-,TRBV6-6,CASSYSLSYLMEQYF,TGTGCCAGCAGTTACTCGTTAAGTTACTTGATGGAGCAGTACTTC
once,TRBJ2-7,-,TRBV4-2,CASSQDLRTYEQYF,TGTGCCAGCAGCCAAGATTTGAGGACCTACGAGCAGTACTTC
few,TRBJ2-4,-,TRBV9,CASSHPQGSGAKNIQYF,TGTGCCAGCAGCCATCCCCAGGGGAGCGGGGCCAAAAACATTCAGTACTTC
-,TRBJ2-7,TRBD2,TRBV2,CASSGLAGGPPRGEQYF,TGTGCCAGCAGTGGACTAGCGGGAGGGCCTCCCAGGGGAGAGCAGTACTTC
-,TRBJ2-1,-,TRBV6-1,CASMVPGPSYNEQFF,TGTGCCAGCATGGTCCCGGGACCTTCCTACAATGAGCAGTTCTTC
once,TRBJ2-1,-,TRBV11-2,CASSLSASNEQFF,TGTGCCAGCAGCTTGAGTGCGAGTAATGAGCAGTTCTTC
-,TRBJ1-6,TRBD1,TRBV2,CASSEEQGRYSPLHF,TGTGCCAGCAGTGAAGAACAGGGGAGGTATTCACCCCTCCACTTT
-,TRBJ2-5,-,TRBV6-5,CASSTSGTGIGEQYF,TGTGCCAGCAGTACCTCCGGGACTGGCATCGGGGAGCAGTACTTC
-,TRBJ2-3,-,TRBV5-4,CASSLSSTDTQYF,TGTGCCAGCAGCCTATCTAGCACAGATACGCAGTATTTT
-,TRBJ2-7,TRBD1,TRBV7-4,CASSPRDRTYEQYF,TGTGCCAGCAGCCCCCGGGACAGGACCTACGAGCAGTACTTC
-,TRBJ2-2,-,TRBV19,CASSIDELQMMNTGELFF,TGTGCCAGTAGTATAGATGAGTTACAGATGATGAACACCGGGGAGCTGTTTTTT
-,TRBJ1-1,-,TRBV5-1,CASSLAGNTEAFF,TGCGCCAGCAGCCTCGCGGGGAACACTGAAGCTTTCTTT
few,TRBJ2-7,TRBD2,TRBV5-1,CASSLGLAGSYEQYF,TGCGCCAGCAGCTTGGGACTAGCGGGCTCCTACGAGCAGTACTTC
-,TRBJ2-1,TRBD1,TRBV12-5,CASGGQGRDEQFF,TGTGCTAGTGGTGGACAGGGGAGAGATGAGCAGTTCTTC
-,TRBJ1-6,TRBD1,TRBV19,CASSPGTVPSPLHF,TGTGCCAGTAGTCCCGGGACAGTTCCTTCACCCCTCCACTTT
-,TRBJ2-5,-,TRBV18,CASSPDMYQETQYF,TGTGCCAGCTCACCTGATATGTACCAAGAGACCCAGTACTTC
-,TRBJ2-7,-,TRBV7-2,CASSLAGTASSYEQYF,TGTGCCAGCAGCTTAGCCGGGACCGCTAGCTCCTACGAGCAGTACTTC
-,TRBJ2-1,-,TRBV5-1,CASSLGVNNEHFF,TGCGCCAGCAGCTTGGGGGTGAACAATGAGCATTTCTTC
once,TRBJ1-3,-,TRBV29-1,CSVETGERVNTIYF,TGCAGCGTTGAAACAGGAGAAAGGGTAAACACCATATATTTT
-,TRBJ2-3,-,TRBV5-1,CASSLAGQGNTDTQYF,TGCGCCAGCAGCTTGGCCGGGCAGGGGAACACAGATACGCAGTATTTT
-,TRBJ2-3,TRBD1,TRBV5-5,CASSLVGQGFRDTQYF,TGTGCCAGCAGCTTGGTGGGACAGGGTTTTAGGGATACGCAGTATTTT
-,TRBJ2-5,TRBD2,TRBV7-2,CASSLRTSGRVQQETQYF,TGTGCCAGCAGCTTGCGGACTAGCGGGAGGGTACAACAAGAGACCCAGTACTTC
-,TRBJ2-3,-,TRBV5-4,CASSSRDATDTQYF,TGTGCCAGCAGCTCCCGGGACGCCACAGATACGCAGTATTTT
once,TRBJ2-6,TRBD1,TRBV4-3,CASSQDGQGALPSGANVLTF,TGCGCCAGCAGCCAAGATGGCCAGGGGGCCCTACCCTCTGGGGCCAACGTCCTGACTTTC
-,TRBJ2-1,-,TRBV2,CASSRSSYNEQFF,TGTGCCAGCAGTAGGAGCTCCTACAATGAGCAGTTCTTC
-,TRBJ1-5,-,TRBV5-8,CASRDSNQPQHF,TGTGCCAGCAGGGATAGCAATCAGCCCCAGCATTTT